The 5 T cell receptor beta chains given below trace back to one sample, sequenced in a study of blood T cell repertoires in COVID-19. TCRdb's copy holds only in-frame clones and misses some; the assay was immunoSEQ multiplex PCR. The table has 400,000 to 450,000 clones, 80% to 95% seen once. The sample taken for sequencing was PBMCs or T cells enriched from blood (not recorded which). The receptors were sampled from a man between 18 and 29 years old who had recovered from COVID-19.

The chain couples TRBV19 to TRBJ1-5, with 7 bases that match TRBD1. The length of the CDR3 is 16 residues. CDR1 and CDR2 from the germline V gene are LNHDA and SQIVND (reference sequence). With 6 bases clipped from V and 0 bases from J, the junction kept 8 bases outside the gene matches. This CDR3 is CASRRTGENSNQPQHF. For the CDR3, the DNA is TGTGCCAGTAGGAGGACAGGTGAGAATAGCAATCAGCCCCAGCATTTT.

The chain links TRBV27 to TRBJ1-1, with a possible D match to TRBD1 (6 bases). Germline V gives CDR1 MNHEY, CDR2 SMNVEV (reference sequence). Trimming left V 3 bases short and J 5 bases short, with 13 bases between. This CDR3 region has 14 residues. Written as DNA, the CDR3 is TGTGCCAGCAGTTTCCGGGGGGCAGGAACTGAAGCTTTCTTT. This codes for CASSFRGAGTEAFF.

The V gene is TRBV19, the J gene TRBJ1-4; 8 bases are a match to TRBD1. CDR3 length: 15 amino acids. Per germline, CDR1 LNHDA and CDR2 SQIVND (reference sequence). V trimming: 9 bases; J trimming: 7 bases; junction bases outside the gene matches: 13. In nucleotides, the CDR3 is TGTGCCAGCCGCACCCAGGGGGCGAGTTTTGAAAAACTGTTTTTT. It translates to CASRTQGASFEKLFF.

The CDR3 sequence is CASSTGSESYGYTF. CDR3 DNA sequence: TGTGCCAGCAGTACAGGGAGTGAAAGCTATGGCTACACCTTC. This chain uses TRBV2 with TRBJ1-2; maybe TRBD1 (6 bases). V was clipped by 5 bases and J by 4 bases, with 14 bases between them. The CDR3 sequence is 14 residues long. Per germline, CDR1 SNHLY and CDR2 FYNNEI.

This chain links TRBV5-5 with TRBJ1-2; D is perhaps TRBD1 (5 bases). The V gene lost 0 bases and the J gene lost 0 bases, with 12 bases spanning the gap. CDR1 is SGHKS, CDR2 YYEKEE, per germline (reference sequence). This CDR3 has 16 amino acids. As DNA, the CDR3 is TGTGCCAGCAGCTTGGAGGGGCTCCGAACTAACTATGGCTACACCTTC. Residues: CASSLEGLRTNYGYTF.